Given below is one T cell receptor (beta chain) in context. CDR3 length equals 16 residues. Germline V gene data show CDR1 as MNHEY and CDR2 as SMNVEV (reference sequence). Losses at the gene ends were 7 bases for V and 2 bases for J; bases not matched to a gene: 11. These data belong to a study of cytomegalovirus exposure and HLA in healthy donors. PCR primers comprised 60 Vbeta and 13 Jbeta primers. Using immunoSEQ multiplex PCR, the repertoire was profiled, and TCRdb retains in-frame clones only, with some absent. The data hold under 150,000 clones, with around three quarters observed a single time.

This clonotype was obtained from a man aged 35 to 55 in good health and CMV-seronegative. The chain carries TRBV27 and TRBJ2-1; 7 bases fit TRBD1. Sequences were obtained from PBMCs. The CDR3: CASMRTGQGAYNEQFF. The CDR3 nucleotides are TGTGCCAGCATGCGAACTGGGCAGGGGGCCTACAATGAGCAGTTCTTC.